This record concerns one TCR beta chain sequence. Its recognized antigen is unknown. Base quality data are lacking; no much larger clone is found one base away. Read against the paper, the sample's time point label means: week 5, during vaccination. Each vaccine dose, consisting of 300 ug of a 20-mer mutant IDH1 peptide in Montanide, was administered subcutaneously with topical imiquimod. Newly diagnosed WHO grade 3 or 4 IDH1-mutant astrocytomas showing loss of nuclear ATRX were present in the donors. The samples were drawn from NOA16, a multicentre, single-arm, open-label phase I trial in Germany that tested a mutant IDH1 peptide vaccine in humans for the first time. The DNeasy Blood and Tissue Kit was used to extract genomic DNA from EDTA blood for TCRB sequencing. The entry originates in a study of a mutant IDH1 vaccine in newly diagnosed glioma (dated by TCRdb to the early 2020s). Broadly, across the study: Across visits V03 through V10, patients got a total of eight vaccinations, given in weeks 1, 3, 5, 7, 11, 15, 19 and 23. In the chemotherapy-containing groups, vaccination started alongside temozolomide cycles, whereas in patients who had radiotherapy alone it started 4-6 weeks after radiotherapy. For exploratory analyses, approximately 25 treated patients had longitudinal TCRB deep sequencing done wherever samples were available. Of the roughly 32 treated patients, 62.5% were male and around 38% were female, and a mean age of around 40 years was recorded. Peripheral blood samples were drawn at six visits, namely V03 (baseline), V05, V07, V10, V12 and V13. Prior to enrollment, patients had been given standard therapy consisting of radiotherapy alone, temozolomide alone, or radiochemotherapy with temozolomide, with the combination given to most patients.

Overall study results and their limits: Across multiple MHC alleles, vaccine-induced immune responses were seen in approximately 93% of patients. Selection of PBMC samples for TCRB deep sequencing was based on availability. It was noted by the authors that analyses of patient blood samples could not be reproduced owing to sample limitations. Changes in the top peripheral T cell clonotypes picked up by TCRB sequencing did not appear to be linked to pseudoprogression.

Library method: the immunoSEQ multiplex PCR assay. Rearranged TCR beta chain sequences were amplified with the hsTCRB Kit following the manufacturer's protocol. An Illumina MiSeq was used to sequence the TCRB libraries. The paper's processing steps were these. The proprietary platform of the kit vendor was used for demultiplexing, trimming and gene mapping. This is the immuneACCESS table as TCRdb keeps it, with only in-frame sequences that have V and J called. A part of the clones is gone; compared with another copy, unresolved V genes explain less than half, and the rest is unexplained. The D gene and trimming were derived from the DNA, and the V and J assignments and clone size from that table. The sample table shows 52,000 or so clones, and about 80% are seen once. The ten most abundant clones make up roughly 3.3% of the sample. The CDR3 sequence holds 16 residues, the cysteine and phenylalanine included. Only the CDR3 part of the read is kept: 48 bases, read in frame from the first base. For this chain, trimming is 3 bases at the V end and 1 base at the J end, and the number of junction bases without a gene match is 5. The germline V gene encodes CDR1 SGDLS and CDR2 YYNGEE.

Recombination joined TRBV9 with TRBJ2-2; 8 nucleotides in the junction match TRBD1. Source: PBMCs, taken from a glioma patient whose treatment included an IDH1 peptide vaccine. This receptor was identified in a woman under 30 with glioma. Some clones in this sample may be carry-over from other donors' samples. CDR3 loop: CASSGLGQGNTGELFF. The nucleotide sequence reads TGTGCCAGCAGCGGGCTTGGACAGGGGAACACCGGGGAGCTGTTTTTT.